Listed below are T cell receptor beta chains from one sample, sequenced in a study of post-analysis software for immune sequencing data. Using its own MiXCR run on the PCR reads, TCRdb lists one record per CDR3 protein. The data hold approximately 350,000 distinct CDR3 sequences, with less than 40% observed a single time. Sequenced material: blood. The receptor set was obtained from a girl aged 10 to 17 with multiple sclerosis. The CDR3 runs from the conserved cysteine through the conserved F or W. The order of the fields is D gene, clone size, V gene, J gene, CDR3 DNA, CDR3 protein. A D gene is named only where the DNA matches it firmly. Clone size is not always given. Where it is, it says once, few, many or a class for expanded clones.

-	-	TRBV7-2	TRBJ1-1	TGTGCCAGCAGCTCACAGCCTCTGGGGAACACTGAAGCTTTCTTT	CASSSQPLGNTEAFF
-	few	TRBV18	TRBJ2-7	TGTGCCAGCTCACCGGGAGGGGGGCCCGCCTACGAGCAGTACTTC	CASSPGGGPAYEQYF
-	-	TRBV4-1	TRBJ2-5	TGCGCCAGCAGCCACCCCTTTGGAGAGACCCAGTACTTC	CASSHPFGETQYF
TRBD2	few	TRBV20-1	TRBJ2-3	TGCAGTGCTACCCGGACTAGCATCACAGATACGCAGTATTTT	CSATRTSITDTQYF
-	-	TRBV20-1	TRBJ2-4	TGCAGTGCTACTCCGGACTCAGCCAAAAACATTCAGTACTTC	CSATPDSAKNIQYF
TRBD1	-	TRBV11-2	TRBJ2-7	TGTGCCAGCAGCTGGGACAGGGATGGCGAGCAGTACTTC	CASSWDRDGEQYF
-	-	TRBV6-2/TRBV6-3	TRBJ2-1	TGTGCCAGCAGTGTGGGTTTTCTCCCTGGGGAGCAGTTCTTC	CASSVGFLPGEQFF
TRBD1	many	TRBV7-9	TRBJ2-5	TGTGCCAGCAGCTTAGTGACAGGGTACGGCGAGACCCAGTACTTC	CASSLVTGYGETQYF
-	once	TRBV6-2/TRBV6-3	TRBJ2-1	TGTGCCGGCAGCCCACGGGGGGCCCTAGGCCATGAGCAGTTCTTC	CAGSPRGALGHEQFF
-	-	TRBV20-1	TRBJ1-2	TGCAGTGCTAGACCCCGGGAGGGACTGGAGGGCTACACCTTC	CSARPREGLEGYTF
-	-	TRBV10-3	TRBJ2-2	TGTGCCAGTCGCGAGGGAAGCACCGGGGAGCTGTTTTTT	CASREGSTGELFF
-	-	TRBV5-5	TRBJ2-5	TGTGCCAGCAGCTTGCCACAGGGAGGTGAGACCCAGTACTTC	CASSLPQGGETQYF
-	once	TRBV20-1	TRBJ2-5	TGCAGTGCCATATCGGTTACCGCGCAGTACTTC	CSAISVTAQYF
TRBD1	-	TRBV10-3	TRBJ2-5	TGTGCCATCAGGACGGGACAGGTAGAAGAGACCCAGTACTTC	CAIRTGQVEETQYF
-	-	TRBV3-1	TRBJ2-7	TGTGCCAGCAGCCAAGACTTCCGGTTACGGACTGTCGGAAGAGGCGAGCAGTACTTC	CASSQDFRLRTVGRGEQYF
-	few	TRBV4-2	TRBJ2-1	TGTGCCAGCAGCCAAGATATAAGGACCTACTCCTACAATGAGCAGTTCTTC	CASSQDIRTYSYNEQFF
-	few	TRBV7-8	TRBJ2-1	TGTGCCAGCAGCCCCGGAAGTGTTGAGCAGTTCTTC	CASSPGSVEQFF
-	few	TRBV18	TRBJ1-5	TGTGCCAGCTCACCACCAGAGGAGCCCCAGCATTTT	CASSPPEEPQHF
-	many	TRBV20-1	TRBJ2-5	TGCAGTGCTCCCCGGGATAGCGGAGAGACCCAGTACTTC	CSAPRDSGETQYF
-	-	TRBV6-6	TRBJ2-7	TGTGCCAGCAGTTACACCAAAGGGGGGGATTACGAGCAGTACTTC	CASSYTKGGDYEQYF
TRBD2	few	TRBV20-1	TRBJ2-3	TGCAGTGCCCATATGGGACTAGCGGTTGCAGATACGCAGTATTTT	CSAHMGLAVADTQYF
-	few	TRBV7-9	TRBJ2-7	TGTGCCAGCAGCTCAAGGTGGGCGGACGGCACTATCTACGAGCAGTACTTC	CASSSRWADGTIYEQYF
-	-	TRBV7-3	TRBJ2-1	TGTGCCAGCAGCCACGGGGGGCCCCACAATGAGCAGTTCTTC	CASSHGGPHNEQFF
-	few	TRBV28	TRBJ1-6	TGTGCCAGCAGCCTACGTACACGGAGGTCGGCCCACTTT	CASSLRTRRSAHF
-	-	TRBV12-3/TRBV12-4	TRBJ1-1	TGTACCAGCAGTTTTAACCCAAACTTCAGGGGATGGGGGACTGAAGCTTTCTTT	CTSSFNPNFRGWGTEAFF
-	few	TRBV20-1	TRBJ2-7	TGCAGTGCTAGTGGAGACTCCCTTTTGGGATTAGGCGAGCAGTACTTC	CSASGDSLLGLGEQYF
-	many	TRBV6-5	TRBJ1-2	TGTGCCAGCACCCCAGGAGCGGGGTATGGCTACACCTTC	CASTPGAGYGYTF
-	-	TRBV2	TRBJ2-4	TGTGCCAGCGCCGAGGATGGGGGAGTCGAGTTGGAAGCCAAAAACATTCAGTACTTC	CASAEDGGVELEAKNIQYF
-	-	TRBV18	TRBJ2-3	TGTGCCAGCTCACTCGGGAGTTTGAGCACAGATACGCAGTATTTT	CASSLGSLSTDTQYF
-	-	TRBV5-1	TRBJ2-2	TGCGCCAGCAGCCTAAATCGGGGGACGAACACCGGGGAGCTGTTTTTT	CASSLNRGTNTGELFF
-	-	TRBV6-1	TRBJ2-3	TGTGCCAGCAGTGAAATCGGAGGGATGCATACGCAGTATTTT	CASSEIGGMHTQYF
-	few	TRBV10-3	TRBJ2-3	TGTGCCATCTCCAGCGGAGGCACAGATACGCAGTATTTT	CAISSGGTDTQYF
-	few	TRBV9	TRBJ2-5	TGTGCCAGCAGCGTAGAGGGATTATCCCCACAAGAGACCCAGTACTTC	CASSVEGLSPQETQYF
-	few	TRBV20-1	TRBJ2-5	TGCAGTCCCCGAAGGGAGGGGGCCGGGCAGTACTTC	CSPRREGAGQYF
-	-	TRBV18	TRBJ2-7	TGTGCCAGCTCACCAGAGGGGATGGTGTCCTACGAGCAGTACTTC	CASSPEGMVSYEQYF
TRBD1	-	TRBV7-8	TRBJ2-5	TGTGCCAGCAGCACCCGGGACAGCCAAGAGACCCAGTACTTC	CASSTRDSQETQYF
-	once	TRBV4-2	TRBJ2-4	TGTGCCAGCAGCTTCAATCAAGGGGGAACCAAAAACATTCAGTACTTC	CASSFNQGGTKNIQYF
TRBD1	few	TRBV9	TRBJ1-5	TGTGCCAGCAGCACCGGGACAGGCCTAGGGCCCCAGCATTTT	CASSTGTGLGPQHF